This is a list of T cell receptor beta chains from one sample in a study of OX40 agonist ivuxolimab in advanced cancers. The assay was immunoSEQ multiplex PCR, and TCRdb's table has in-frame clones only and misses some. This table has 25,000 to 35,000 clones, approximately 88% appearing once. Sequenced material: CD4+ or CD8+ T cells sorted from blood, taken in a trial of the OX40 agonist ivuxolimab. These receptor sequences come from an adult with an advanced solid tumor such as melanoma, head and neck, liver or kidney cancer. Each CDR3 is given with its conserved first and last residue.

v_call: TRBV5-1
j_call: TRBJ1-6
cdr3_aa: CASSSGTAAAYNSPLHF

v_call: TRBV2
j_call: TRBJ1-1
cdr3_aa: CASSGRAGMNTEAFF

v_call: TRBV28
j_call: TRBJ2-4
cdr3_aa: CASSPGQSNIQYF

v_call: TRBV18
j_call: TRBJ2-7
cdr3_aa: CASSPGTDEQYF

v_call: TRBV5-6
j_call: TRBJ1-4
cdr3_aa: CASSFLGRTGTLNEKLFF

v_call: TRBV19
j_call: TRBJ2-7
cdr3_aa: CASSMGTASYEQYF

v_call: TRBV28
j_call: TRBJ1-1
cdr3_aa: CASSLKRDRAFF

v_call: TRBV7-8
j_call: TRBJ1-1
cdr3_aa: CASSLSGQGAYTEAFF

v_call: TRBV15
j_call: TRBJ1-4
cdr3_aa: CATSSDRGRGEKLFF

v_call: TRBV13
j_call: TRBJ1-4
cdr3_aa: CASSAGTERGGEKLFF

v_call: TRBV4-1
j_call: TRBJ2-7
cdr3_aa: CASSHPRSYEQYF

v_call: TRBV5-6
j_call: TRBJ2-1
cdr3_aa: CASSPGDRKYNEQFF

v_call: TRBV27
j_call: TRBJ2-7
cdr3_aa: CASSGGPEQYF

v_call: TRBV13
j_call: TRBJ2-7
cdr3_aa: CASSLRGEQYF

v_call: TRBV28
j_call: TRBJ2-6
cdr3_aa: CASSLSPRGPIGANVLTF

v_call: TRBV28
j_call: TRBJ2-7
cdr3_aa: CASRVEGARYEQYF

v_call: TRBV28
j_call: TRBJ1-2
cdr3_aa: CASKESLYGYTF

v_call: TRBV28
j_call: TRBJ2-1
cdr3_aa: CASSLGVAGWDEQFF

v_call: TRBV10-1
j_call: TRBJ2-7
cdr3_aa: CASSGTDSYEQYF

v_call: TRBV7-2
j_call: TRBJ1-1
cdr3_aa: CASSLASGATEAFF

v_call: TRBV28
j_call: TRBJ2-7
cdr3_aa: CASSPIAQFHEQYF

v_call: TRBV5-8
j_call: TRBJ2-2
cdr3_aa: CASSTGFGRTGELFF

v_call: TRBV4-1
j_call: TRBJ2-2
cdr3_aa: CASSYDATSGGSTGELFF

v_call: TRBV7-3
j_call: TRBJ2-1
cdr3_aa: CASSLTSRNEQFF

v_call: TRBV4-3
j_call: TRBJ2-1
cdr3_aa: CASSLYSGGADNEQFF

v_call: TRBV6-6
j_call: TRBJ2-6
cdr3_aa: CASSPRDLSGANVLTF

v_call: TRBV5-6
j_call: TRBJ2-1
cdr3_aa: CASSGTEDPYNEQFF

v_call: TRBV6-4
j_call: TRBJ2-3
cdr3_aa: CASSDGGGATDTQYF

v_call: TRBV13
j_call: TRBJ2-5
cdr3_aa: CASSLVGTESQETQYF

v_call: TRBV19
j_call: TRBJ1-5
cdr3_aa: CASSMKGLGQPQHF

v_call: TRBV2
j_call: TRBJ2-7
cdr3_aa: CASSGGPGAASSYEQYF

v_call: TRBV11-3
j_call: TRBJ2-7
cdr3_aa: CASSLPGGALAYEQYF

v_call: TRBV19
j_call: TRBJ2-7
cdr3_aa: CASSIEGGYEQYF

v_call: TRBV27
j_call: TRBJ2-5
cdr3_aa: CASSPSSGLETQYF

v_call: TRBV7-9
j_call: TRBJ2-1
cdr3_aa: CASSLGTSGGPNEQFF

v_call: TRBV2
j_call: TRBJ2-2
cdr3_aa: CASSEEAGRYSGELFF

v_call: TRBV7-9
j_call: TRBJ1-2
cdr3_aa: CASSFSTGSNYGYTF

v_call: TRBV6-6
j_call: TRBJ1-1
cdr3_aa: CASRTDSNTEAFF

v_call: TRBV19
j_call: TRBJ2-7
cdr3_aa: CASSTGLAGSYEQYF

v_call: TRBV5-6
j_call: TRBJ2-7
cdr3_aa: CASSFATVGISGPLYF

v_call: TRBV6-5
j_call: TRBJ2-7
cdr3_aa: CASSYSAGAANEQYF

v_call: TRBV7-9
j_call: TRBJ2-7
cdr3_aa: CASSYPTGLSSYEQYF

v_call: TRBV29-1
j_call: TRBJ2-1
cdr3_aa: CSVAGGDLAGGNSYNEQFF

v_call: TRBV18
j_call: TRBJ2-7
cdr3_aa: CASSPLELRDGEQYF

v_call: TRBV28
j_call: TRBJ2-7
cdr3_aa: CASSSHLYEQHF

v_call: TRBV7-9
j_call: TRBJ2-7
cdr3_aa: CAASGDRGNEQYF

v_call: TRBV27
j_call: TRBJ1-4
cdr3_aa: CASSFLKDEKLFF

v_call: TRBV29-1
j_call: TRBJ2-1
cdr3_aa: CSVPGYGKGEQFF

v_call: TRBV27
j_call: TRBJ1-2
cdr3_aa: CASSPLLGGYTF